This passage covers 9 T cell receptor beta chains from one sample sequenced in a study of glioma-infiltrating T cells after dendritic cell vaccination. Sequencing was performed with immunoSEQ multiplex PCR; in TCRdb, only in-frame clones are kept and a portion is missing. The table has tens of thousands of clones, over 70% seen once. The starting material was blood, obtained before dendritic cell vaccination. Receptor source: a human donor with glioblastoma.

The chain employs TRBV29-1 and TRBJ2-3; TRBD1 agrees at 10 bases. Looked up from germline, CDR1 is SQVTM and CDR2 is ANQGSEA. J gave up 1 base and V 3 bases, and 4 bases lay outside the gene matches. This CDR3 has 15 residues. CDR3 bases: TGCAGCGTTGACCGACAGGGGGCTGGCACAGATACGCAGTATTTT. It yields the protein CSVDRQGAGTDTQYF.

The chain joins TRBV11-2 to TRBJ1-4; no firm D call. Germline V gives CDR1 SGHAT, CDR2 FQNNGV. The V gene lost 0 bases and the J gene lost 8 bases, with 7 bases spanning the gap. The CDR3 extends over 13 amino acids. The chain's CDR3 is CASSLDRGEKLFF. In DNA form, the CDR3 reads TGTGCCAGCAGCTTAGATCGAGGCGAAAAACTGTTTTTT.

The chain uses TRBV2 and TRBJ2-5; D gene ambiguous. The CDR3 is 13 residues long. The germline gives CDR1 SNHLY, CDR2 FYNNEI. The germline V and J ends were trimmed by 1 base and 2 bases, with 5 bases remaining between them. Here the CDR3 reads CASSEGLQETQYF. The CDR3, as DNA: TGTGCCAGCAGTGAAGGCCTACAAGAGACCCAGTACTTC.

This clone was counted only a few times. The J gene is TRBJ2-2, the V gene TRBV30, with 11 nucleotides matching TRBD2. J lost 2 bases, V lost 7 bases, and 6 bases had no gene match. The V gene's germline CDR1 is GTSNPN and CDR2 SVGIG (reference sequence). The CDR3 has 15 amino acids. As DNA, the CDR3 is TGTGCCTCTTCTGGGACTAGCGGTAACACCGGGGAGCTGTTTTTT. Protein: CASSGTSGNTGELFF.

The chain couples TRBV27 to TRBJ2-6; no reliable D call. The V gene's germline CDR1 is MNHEY and CDR2 SMNVEV (reference sequence). V was cut by 6 bases and J by 0 bases, with 6 bases left in between. There are 14 residues in the CDR3. CDR3 in amino acids: CASSQNSGANVLTF. CDR3 sequence (DNA): TGTGCCAGCAGCCAAAACTCTGGGGCCAACGTCCTGACTTTC.

V gene TRBV2 combines with J gene TRBJ2-3; a possible D gene is TRBD1 (5 bases). This CDR3 contains 15 residues. Trimming cost V 0 bases and J 2 bases, with 9 bases left between them. The germline CDR1 and CDR2 sequences are SNHLY and FYNNEI. The DNA for the CDR3 is TGTGCCAGCAGTGAAGCTCTGGGGCCCACAGATACGCAGTATTTT. Protein product: CASSEALGPTDTQYF.

This sequence joins TRBV10-3 and TRBJ2-5; 9 bases fit TRBD1. The CDR3 contains 12 residues. V lost 6 bases to trimming and J lost 4 bases; unmatched junction nucleotides: 0. CDR1 ENHRY and CDR2 SYGVKD come from the germline V gene. Here the CDR3 reads CAIRDRGETQYF. In DNA form, the CDR3 reads TGTGCCATCAGGGACAGGGGAGAGACCCAGTACTTC.

The rearrangement uses TRBV30 and TRBJ1-6, with a tentative D call TRBD1 (5 bases). This CDR3 region has 19 residues. Per germline, CDR1 GTSNPN and CDR2 SVGIG (reference sequence). Trimming cost V 3 bases and J 0 bases, with 21 bases left between them. CDR3 DNA sequence: TGTGCCTGGAGCGCGACAGCTCTGGGGCGCAGCTCCTATAATTCACCCCTCCACTTT. The encoded protein is CAWSATALGRSSYNSPLHF.

The V gene is TRBV5-1, the J gene TRBJ2-3; tentatively, D is TRBD2 (6 bases). V lost 0 bases to trimming and J lost 2 bases, with 7 bases between them. This CDR3 has 14 residues. The germline V gene has CDR1 SGHRS and CDR2 YFSETQ. DNA for the CDR3: TGCGCCAGCAGCTTGGCGGACTACACAGATACGCAGTATTTT. It yields the protein CASSLADYTDTQYF.